The 27 T cell receptor beta chains listed next were all sequenced from one sample in a study of tissue T cells after allogeneic stem cell transplantation. This table comes from immunoSEQ multiplex PCR, and its TCRdb copy is limited to in-frame clones, with some not included. The sample holds 45,000 to 50,000 clones, roughly 75% seen once. The sample taken for sequencing was sorted cells pooled from one or two spleens. These receptors were taken from a pool of C57BL/6 mice in good health.

Regarding this clone: Gene names refer to mouse genes. Read sequence stops 1 residue before the CDR3 end, and the germline J gene provides the missing end. This sequence joins TRBV2 and TRBJ1-4; a weak D match, TRBD1 (5 bases). Germline V gene lookup returns CDR1 LGHNA and CDR2 YSYQKL. V lost 0 bases, J lost 0 bases, and 11 bases lay in between. The CDR3 is made up of 17 amino acids. CDR3 DNA, as far as it was read: TGTGCCAGCAGCCAAGAGGGAGGGGCAATTTCCAACGAAAGATTATTT. This gives the protein CASSQEGGAISNERLF. The complete CDR3 protein is CASSQEGGAISNERLFF.

For this clone: Gene names follow the mouse nomenclature. The read ends 1 residue early relative to the CDR3; the germline J gene fills the gap. The chain uses TRBV3 and TRBJ2-7; 11 nucleotides agree with TRBD2. V lost 1 base and J lost 3; bases outside the gene matches: 2. Germline V lookup: CDR1 SNHLY, CDR2 FYNGKV (reference sequence). The CDR3 consists of 15 residues. The CDR3 spells CASSLEGLGDYEQYF. The covered CDR3 bases are TGTGCCAGCAGCTTAGAGGGACTGGGGGACTATGAACAGTAC.

To note about this clone: Gene and germline names: mouse. The read is 1 residue too short to cover the CDR3 end, so that end is filled in from the germline J gene. The J gene is TRBJ1-6, the V gene TRBV13-3; TRBD1 might be the D (6 bases). TRBJ1-6 is sorted into the ORF group, with uncertain function. Per germline, CDR1 NNHDY and CDR2 SYVADS. Trimming pared 0 bases from V and 5 bases from J, leaving 9 bases between. CDR3 length: 15 residues. The CDR3 bases that were read are TGTGCCAGCAGTGATGCACCAGGGGATAATTCGCCCCTCTAC. Amino acid sequence: CASSDAPGDNSPLY. The whole CDR3 protein reads CASSDAPGDNSPLYF.

About this clone: The gene names given are mouse names. The missing CDR3 end, 1 residue past where the read stops, is filled in from the germline J gene. The chain is built from TRBV13-2 and TRBJ2-4; TRBD2 agrees at 9 bases. After removal of 1 base from V and 5 bases from J, the junction contained 5 bases not matched to a gene. Germline V lookup: CDR1 NNHNN, CDR2 SYGAGS (reference sequence). The CDR3 length is 15 residues. CDR3 region: CASGDPRLGVNTLYF. The sequenced part of the CDR3 DNA is TGTGCCAGCGGTGATCCTCGACTGGGGGTAAACACCTTGTAC.

In regard to this clone: One junction end does not reproduce the germline sequence, and a read error may be involved. Genes here carry mouse names. The read gets to within 1 residue of the CDR3 end, and the germline J gene fills in the rest. The V call is TRBV16, the J call TRBJ2-7, with TRBD2 matching over 7 bases. Germline V CDR1 and CDR2: SGHSA, FRNQAP. The CDR3 covers 13 residues. CDR3 DNA (partial): TGTGCAAGCAGCCTAGAGCCTGGGGGAAAACAGTAC. Its protein product is CASSLEPGGKQY. The complete CDR3 protein is CASSLEPGGKQYF.

Regarding this clone: Gene names are the mouse ones. The read ends 1 residue shy of where the CDR3 ends; the end is completed using the germline J gene. This chain links TRBV16 with TRBJ2-5; possibly TRBD2 for D (6 bases). The length of the CDR3 is 15 residues. Germline CDR1 SGHSA, CDR2 FRNQAP. With 0 bases removed from V and 4 bases from J, the gap between germline ends came to 11 bases. This chain's CDR3 is CASSLDAWGKDTQYF. The sequenced part of the CDR3 DNA is TGTGCAAGCAGCTTAGATGCCTGGGGTAAAGACACCCAGTAC. Based on the CDR3 plus reference TRBV16 and TRBJ2-5, the full variable domain is NAGVIQTPRHKVTGKGQEATLWCEPISGHSAVFWYRQTIVQGLEFLTYFRNQAPIDDSGMPKERFSAQMPNQSHSTLKIQSTQPQDSAVYLCASSLDAWGKDTQYFGPGTRLLVL.

This clone has a single count. Gene names denote mouse genes. The CDR3 end is not reached by the read, which stops 1 residue before it; the germline J gene fills it in. The chain links TRBV15 to TRBJ2-5; the D gene is possibly TRBD2 (6 bases). Deletions cut 4 bases from V and 2 bases from J, with 7 bases between. The CDR3 sequence is 13 residues long. Germline V gene sequence: CDR1 SGHND, CDR2 FRSKSL. CDR3 in amino acids: CASSWGVQDTQYF. CDR3 DNA (partial): TGTGCCAGCAGTTGGGGGGTCCAAGACACCCAGTAC.

As for this clone: The genes and germline here are from mouse. The CDR3 extends 1 residue past the end of the read, so its final part is completed from the germline J gene. The gene calls are TRBV3 and TRBJ2-4; 9 bases map to TRBD2. The CDR3 has 16 amino acids. Per the germline V gene, CDR1 is SNHLY and CDR2 is FYNGKV (reference sequence). The J segment lost 1 base and the V segment lost 0 bases, leaving 2 bases of the junction unmatched. CDR3 bases read: TGTGCCAGCAGCTTAGCTGGGGGGGCGCGTCAAAACACCTTGTAC. Its protein is CASSLAGGARQNTLY. The CDR3 as a whole reads CASSLAGGARQNTLYF.

Note on this clone: Gene names denote mouse genes. Read coverage stops 1 residue before the CDR3 terminus; the germline J gene supplies the remainder. Other DNA sequences within the sample encode an identical CDR3. The V gene is TRBV1, the J gene TRBJ2-4; D call uncertain. The V and J ends lost 0 bases and 0 bases respectively, with 4 bases between them. Germline loops: CDR1 NSQYPW, CDR2 LRSPGD (reference sequence). The CDR3 runs to 14 residues. The CDR3 bases that were read are TGCACCTGCAGTGCAGATCTTAGTCAAAACACCTTGTAC. Protein product: CTCSADLSQNTLY. The entire CDR3 sequence reads CTCSADLSQNTLYF.

In regard to this clone: Mouse gene names apply. The DNA ends 1 residue before the CDR3 does, and the rest of the CDR3 is filled in from the germline J gene. This chain joins TRBV2 and TRBJ2-5; 10 bases match TRBD2. Germline lookup yields CDR1 LGHNA and CDR2 YSYQKL. The CDR3 runs to 17 residues. Trimming at V came to 0 bases and at J to 1 base, leaving 4 bases not matched to a gene. The CDR3 sequence: CASSQEGWGGDQDTQYF. CDR3 DNA, as far as it was read: TGTGCCAGCAGCCAAGAGGGCTGGGGGGGCGACCAAGACACCCAGTAC.

As for this clone: Gene names and germline refer to mouse. Coverage ceases 1 residue before the CDR3 finishes, and the germline J gene fills in the end. The gene calls are TRBV5 and TRBJ1-4, with D tentatively TRBD1 (5 bases). The CDR3 is 16 residues long. Trimming stripped 4 bases from V and 0 bases from J, with 12 bases between. CDR1 and CDR2 from the germline V gene are LGHNA and YNLKQL (reference sequence). The CDR3 protein is CASSPHGGVSNERLFF. CDR3 DNA (partial): TGTGCCAGCAGCCCCCACGGGGGGGTTTCCAACGAAAGATTATTT.

As for this clone: Gene names and germline refer to mouse. The read finishes 1 residue shy of the CDR3 end, and the germline J gene is used to complete it. The chain uses TRBV4 and TRBJ2-4; 8 positions match TRBD2. The CDR3 totals 15 residues. Germline CDR1 reads LGHDT; CDR2 reads YNNKQL (reference sequence). V trimming: 5 bases; J trimming: 0 bases; junction bases outside the gene matches: 4. Incomplete CDR3 DNA: TGTGCCAGCAGCAGGGACTGGCGTAGTCAAAACACCTTGTAC. The encoded protein is CASSRDWRSQNTLY. The full CDR3 protein is CASSRDWRSQNTLYF.

Details on this clone: Mouse names are used for the genes. The sequence runs out 1 residue before the end of the CDR3; the remainder is reconstructed from the germline J gene. The chain carries TRBV2 and TRBJ2-4; 7 bases align to TRBD2. Per germline, CDR1 LGHNA and CDR2 YSYQKL. V gave up 2 bases and J gave up 4 bases; unmatched junction bases: 0. This CDR3 has 13 residues. The CDR3 bases that were read are TGTGCCAGCAGCCAACTGGGGGAAAACACCTTGTAC. Its translation: CASSQLGENTLY. The whole CDR3 is CASSQLGENTLYF.

In regard to this clone: Gene names refer to mouse genes. The read is 1 residue too short to cover the CDR3 end, so that end is filled in from the germline J gene. The genes are TRBV31 and TRBJ1-4; 8 bases line up with TRBD1. V shed 5 bases, J shed 4 bases, and the junction held 3 bases outside the gene matches. CDR1 and CDR2 from the germline V gene are GKSSPN and SITVG. This CDR3 is built from 13 residues. The covered CDR3 bases are TGTGCCTGGGGGACAGGCTTCAACGAAAGATTATTT. Amino acid sequence: CAWGTGFNERLF. The CDR3, in full, reads CAWGTGFNERLFF.

In regard to this clone: The genes are named according to mouse. From the germline J gene comes the end of the CDR3, since the read stops 1 residue before it. The gene calls are TRBV4 and TRBJ1-1; 7 bases fit TRBD1. Germline CDR1 reads LGHDT; CDR2 reads YNNKQL (reference sequence). V shed 4 bases and J 0 bases; nucleotides not matched to a gene: 2. The CDR3 runs to 14 residues. CDR3 sequence reads: CASSLGQTNTEVFF. The part of the CDR3 DNA that was read is TGTGCCAGCAGCTTGGGACAGACAAACACAGAAGTCTTC.

As to this clone: Gene names follow the mouse nomenclature. Read coverage stops 1 residue before the CDR3 terminus; the germline J gene supplies the remainder. The chain uses TRBV13-3 and TRBJ2-5, with 13 bases aligning to TRBD2. The CDR3 is made up of 15 amino acids. With V trimmed by 4 bases and J by 3 bases, 2 bases remained unmatched. Germline V CDR1 and CDR2: NNHDY, SYVADS. The CDR3 reads CASSWTGGAQDTQYF. The sequenced CDR3 bases are TGTGCCAGCAGTTGGACTGGGGGGGCGCAAGACACCCAGTAC.

In regard to this clone: Mouse gene names and germline throughout. The read terminates 1 residue before the CDR3 end, so the remaining end is supplied by the germline J gene. The chain joins TRBV4 to TRBJ2-4; 7 nucleotides match TRBD2. The CDR3 has 13 residues. Germline values: CDR1 LGHDT, CDR2 YNNKQL (reference sequence). Trimming at V came to 5 bases and at J to 5 bases, leaving 4 bases not matched to a gene. CDR3 DNA, as far as it was read: TGTGCCAGCAGCCGACTGGGTCTAAACACCTTGTAC. This sequence encodes CASSRLGLNTLY. The CDR3 as a whole reads CASSRLGLNTLYF.

As concerns this clone: Gene names and germline match the mouse. The read falls 1 residue short of the CDR3 end, and the missing part is taken from the germline J gene. This chain connects TRBV1 to TRBJ1-6; TRBD1 matches 7 bases. TRBJ1-6 is placed among ORFs of uncertain function. There are 15 residues in the CDR3. CDR1 is NSQYPW, CDR2 LRSPGD, per germline (reference sequence). The J segment lost 1 base and the V segment lost 3 bases, leaving 0 bases of the junction unmatched. The CDR3 here is CTCSATGSYNSPLYF. The covered CDR3 bases are TGCACCTGCAGTGCGACAGGGTCCTATAATTCGCCCCTCTAC.

Note on this clone: These gene names are mouse names. The read gets to within 1 residue of the CDR3 end, and the germline J gene fills in the rest. This chain joins TRBV5 and TRBJ2-1, with 7 nucleotides matching TRBD1. Germline CDR1 reads LGHNA; CDR2 reads YNLKQL (reference sequence). The V and J ends lost 4 bases and 3 bases, in that order; junction bases with no gene match: 6. This CDR3 comprises 15 residues. The part of the CDR3 DNA that was read is TGTGCCAGCAGCCCCCGACAGGGAATCTATGCTGAGCAGTTC. It is translated as CASSPRQGIYAEQF. The entire CDR3 protein reads CASSPRQGIYAEQFF.

To note about this clone: Gene names follow the mouse nomenclature. The CDR3 DNA, read in part, is TGTGCCAGCAGCCAAAAGACTGGGGGGGCGCAACAAAACACCTTGTAC. It is translated as CASSQKTGGAQQNTLY. The whole CDR3 reads CASSQKTGGAQQNTLYF. The chain links TRBV5 to TRBJ2-4; 12 positions agree with TRBD2. Read data end 1 residue before the CDR3 end; the end is taken from the germline J gene. The CDR3 sequence is 17 residues long. With 2 bases clipped from V and 3 bases from J, the junction kept 6 bases outside the gene matches. Germline V gene data show CDR1 as LGHNA and CDR2 as YNLKQL (reference sequence).

Note on this clone: The germline and genes are mouse ones. The read halts 1 residue ahead of the CDR3 end, with the missing end drawn from the germline J gene. V gene TRBV1 combines with J gene TRBJ2-1; 7 positions agree with TRBD1. Trimming took 3 bases from V and 1 from J; bases not matched to a gene: 3. Germline CDR1 reads NSQYPW; CDR2 reads LRSPGD (reference sequence). The CDR3 runs 15 residues. CDR3 DNA, as far as it was read: TGCACCTGCAGTGCCCCGACAGGGAACTATGCTGAGCAGTTC. This codes for CTCSAPTGNYAEQF. The entire CDR3 protein reads CTCSAPTGNYAEQFF.

To note about this clone: Genes and germline come from the mouse. The read comes to an end 1 residue before the CDR3 does, leaving the germline J gene to fill in the end. The chain links TRBV24 to TRBJ1-2; TRBD1 might be the D (6 bases). V was shortened by 3 bases and J by 6 bases, with 8 bases between the two germline ends. This CDR3 contains 12 residues. Germline V gene data show CDR1 as KGHTA and CDR2 as FRNEEI. Incomplete CDR3 DNA: TGTGCCAGCAGTCTCGGGACACCCGACTACACC. It codes for CASSLGTPDYT. The whole CDR3 is CASSLGTPDYTF.

Points on this clone: Any gene name here is a mouse gene name. The CDR3 is cut off 1 residue early in the read; its end comes from the germline J gene. This chain connects TRBV13-2 to TRBJ1-3; tentative D call: TRBD1 (6 bases). With 4 bases removed from V and 4 bases from J, the gap between germline ends came to 12 bases. This CDR3 spans 14 amino acids. From germline, CDR1 is NNHNN and CDR2 SYGAGS (reference sequence). Incomplete CDR3 DNA: TGTGCCAGCGGTCCCGGGGGGGCGGGAAATACGCTCTAT. Translation gives CASGPGGAGNTLY. The entire CDR3 protein is CASGPGGAGNTLYF.

Turning to this clone: The gene names given are mouse names. The read is 1 residue too short to cover the CDR3 end, so that end is filled in from the germline J gene. The chain is built from TRBV17 and TRBJ1-2; D call uncertain. V lost 5 bases and J 0 bases, leaving 13 bases between the germline ends. Germline V gives CDR1 MNHDT, CDR2 YYDKIL. This CDR3 spans 15 amino acids. The covered CDR3 bases are TGTGCTAGCAGTGAGGGAGCGCCCTCAAACTCCGACTACACC. It encodes CASSEGAPSNSDYT. The full CDR3 reads CASSEGAPSNSDYTF.

As to this clone: The gene names here belong to mouse. Coverage ceases 1 residue before the CDR3 finishes, and the germline J gene fills in the end. V and J are TRBV13-3 and TRBJ1-4; D possibly corresponds to TRBD1 (6 bases). V was clipped by 2 bases and J by 0 bases, with 8 bases between them. Germline CDR1 reads NNHDY; CDR2 reads SYVADS. This CDR3 contains 15 residues. The CDR3 bases that were read are TGTGCCAGCAGTGAGGGGACAATTTCCAACGAAAGATTATTT. Protein sequence: CASSEGTISNERLF. The whole CDR3 sequence reads CASSEGTISNERLFF. The whole variable domain, filled in from reference TRBV13-3 and TRBJ1-4, reads EAAVTQSPRSKVAVTGGKVTLSCHQTNNHDYMYWYRQDTGHGLRLIHYSYVADSTEKGDIPDGYKASRPSQENFSLILELASLSQTAVYFCASSEGTISNERLFFGHGTKLSVL.

Concerning this clone: Gene names denote mouse genes. From the germline J gene comes the end of the CDR3, since the read stops 1 residue before it. The chain employs TRBV15 and TRBJ2-7; D uncertain. The CDR3 runs 12 residues. Germline-derived CDR1 and CDR2 are SGHND and FRSKSL. The germline V and J ends were trimmed by 2 bases and 4 bases, with 6 bases remaining between them. The part of the CDR3 DNA that was read is TGTGCCAGCAGTTTATCCAGATATGAACAGTAC. This gives the protein CASSLSRYEQY. The entire CDR3 is CASSLSRYEQYF. Combining the CDR3 with reference TRBV15 and TRBJ2-7 gives the whole variable domain DAGVTQTPRHEVAEKGQTIILKCEPVSGHNDLFWYRQTKIQGLELLSYFRSKSLMEDGGAFKDRFKAEMLNSSFSTLKIQPTEPKDSAVYLCASSLSRYEQYFGPGTRLTVL.

A remark on this clone: The genes are named according to mouse. CDR3 sequence reads: CASSLRDTQYF. The sequenced CDR3 bases are TGTGCCAGCAGCTTAAGAGACACCCAGTAC. V usage is TRBV4 and J usage is TRBJ2-5, with D unclear. The read falls 1 residue short of the CDR3 end, and the missing part is taken from the germline J gene. Germline V gene lookup returns CDR1 LGHDT and CDR2 YNNKQL (reference sequence). This CDR3 has 11 amino acids. The V and J ends lost 4 bases and 5 bases respectively, with 4 bases between them.